These 10 T cell receptor beta chains were all obtained from the same sample, sequenced in a study of T cell changes during pregnancy in multiple sclerosis. Produced via immunoSEQ multiplex PCR; TCRdb's table is partial and in-frame only. The sample has about 77,000 clones, roughly 91% seen once; the top ten hold just over 2.5%. The input for sequencing was peripheral blood, taken after pregnancy. Source of these receptors: a female donor in good health, enrolled as a control in a pregnancy study.

The chain has TRBV6-1 and TRBJ1-2; 7 bases align to TRBD1. Germline values: CDR1 MNHNS, CDR2 SASEGT. The CDR3 has 13 residues. V was clipped by 7 bases and J by 6 bases; unmatched bases: 8. CDR3 nucleotide sequence: TGTGCCAGCAACGGGGGCAGGGGGGATGGCTACACCTTC. Its translation: CASNGGRGDGYTF.

The J gene is TRBJ1-5, the V gene TRBV19; the D is unclear. This CDR3 has 15 residues. The germline V gene encodes CDR1 LNHDA and CDR2 SQIVND (reference sequence). The ends were cut back, 5 bases at V and 4 bases at J, with 15 bases in the middle. The CDR3 nucleotides are TGTGCCAGTAGTCAACGAGGGAGCCTTAATCAGCCCCAGCATTTT. Translated: CASSQRGSLNQPQHF.

In this sample, this clone turned up many times. This chain uses TRBV18 with TRBJ1-2, with TRBD1 identical over 7 bases. CDR1 KGHSH and CDR2 LQKENI come from the germline V gene. With 2 bases clipped from V and 3 bases from J, the junction kept 3 bases outside the gene matches. This CDR3 region has 14 residues. The CDR3 DNA follows: TGTGCCAGCTCACCAAACGACAGGGACTATGGCTACACCTTC. Its protein is CASSPNDRDYGYTF. Full variable domain (rest looked up from reference TRBV18 and TRBJ1-2): NAGVMQNPRHLVRRRGQEARLRCSPMKGHSHVYWYRQLPEEGLKFMVYLQKENIIDESGMPKERFSAEFPKEGPSILRIQQVVRGDSAAYFCASSPNDRDYGYTFGSGTRLTVV.

The chain couples TRBV2 to TRBJ1-4, with TRBD1 matching 8 bases. Per germline, CDR1 SNHLY and CDR2 FYNNEI. CDR3 length: 15 residues. Trimming removed 10 bases from V and 5 bases from J; junction bases left unmatched: 12. The CDR3 sequence is CATSKSTGVNEKLFF. The CDR3 DNA is TGTGCCACCTCAAAATCGACAGGGGTCAATGAAAAACTGTTTTTT.

The chain has TRBV4-1 and TRBJ1-2; D unresolved. Per germline, CDR1 MGHRA and CDR2 YSYEKL. Trimming pared 0 bases from V and 4 bases from J, leaving 15 bases between. This CDR3 is built from 16 residues. The CDR3 loop reads CASSQEYTAPGYGYTF. The CDR3 nucleotides read TGCGCCAGCAGCCAAGAATACACAGCACCCGGCTATGGCTACACCTTC.

The rearrangement links TRBV11-1 to TRBJ2-7, with 10 bases aligning to TRBD1. CDR3 size: 12 residues. V dropped 5 bases and J dropped 13; count of bases not matched to a gene: 8. Per the germline V gene, CDR1 is SGHAT and CDR2 is FQDESV (reference sequence). DNA for the CDR3: TGTGCCAGCAGCCCGGACAGGGGGTCCATCTACTTC. Protein: CASSPDRGSIYF.

The genes are TRBV4-1 and TRBJ2-1; D remains unclear. The CDR3 length is 17 residues. V was pared by 0 bases and J by 4 bases, with 16 bases between. Germline V lookup: CDR1 MGHRA, CDR2 YSYEKL. As DNA, the CDR3 is TGCGCCAGCAGCCAAGAAAGAATCTTCTCCCTATACAATGAGCAGTTCTTC. Its translation: CASSQERIFSLYNEQFF.

The rearrangement joins TRBV2 to TRBJ2-1; 8 nucleotides align to TRBD1. V shed 6 bases and J 3 bases; nucleotides not matched to a gene: 4. Germline V gene sequence: CDR1 SNHLY, CDR2 FYNNEI. This CDR3 region has 14 residues. The CDR3 DNA reads TGTGCCAGCAGGGACAGGGTAATCTACAATGAGCAGTTCTTC. It is translated as CASRDRVIYNEQFF.

This chain joins TRBV27 and TRBJ2-7; 8 positions match TRBD1. In germline, CDR1 is MNHEY, CDR2 SMNVEV (reference sequence). The CDR3 is 15 residues long. The V gene end was trimmed by 2 bases and the J gene end by 2 bases; junction bases not matched to a gene: 5. The CDR3 region is CASSLVGQGPYEQYF. CDR3 DNA: TGTGCCAGCAGTTTAGTTGGACAGGGCCCCTACGAGCAGTACTTC.

This clone showed up just once. The rearrangement uses TRBV5-3 and TRBJ2-1; no clear D. TRBV5-3 is given ORF status, its function remaining uncertain. The V end was cut by 4 bases, the J end by 0 bases, with 14 bases between. CDR3 length: 16 residues. Written as DNA, the CDR3 is TGTGCCAGAAGCCTGGACCCTAGATTCTCCTACAATGAGCAGTTCTTC. This sequence encodes CARSLDPRFSYNEQFF.